The 3 T cell receptor beta chains reported below all come from one sample, sequenced in a study of blood T cell repertoires in COVID-19. The repertoire was sequenced with immunoSEQ multiplex PCR; TCRdb's copy has only in-frame clones and lacks some. In the table there are 50,000 to 70,000 clones, about 86% of which are singletons. Sequencing was carried out using peripheral blood. The receptors were sampled from a man between 45 and 60 years old with active COVID-19.

This chain connects TRBV15 to TRBJ2-5; TRBD1 aligns across 9 bases. CDR3 length: 15 amino acids. Germline CDR1 and CDR2: LNHNV and YYDKDF (reference sequence). Trimming at V came to 1 base and at J to 2 bases, leaving 2 bases not matched to a gene. CDR3 residues: CATSRGDREQETQYF. The CDR3 region has the DNA TGTGCCACCAGCAGAGGGGACAGGGAGCAAGAGACCCAGTACTTC.

V and J are TRBV5-1 and TRBJ1-1; no definite D call. Trimming left V 4 bases short and J 1 base short, with 8 bases between. Germline loops: CDR1 SGHRS, CDR2 YFSETQ. There are 13 residues in the CDR3. The CDR3 protein is CASSATSNTEAFF. In DNA form, the CDR3 reads TGCGCCAGCAGCGCCACTTCGAACACTGAAGCTTTCTTT.

The chain couples TRBV27 to TRBJ2-3; 10 bases fit TRBD1. Germline trimming cut 6 bases from V and 7 bases from J; bases unmatched to any gene: 7. Germline lookup yields CDR1 MNHEY and CDR2 SMNVEV (reference sequence). This CDR3 contains 14 residues. CDR3: CASRNRQGAYTQYF. DNA for the CDR3: TGTGCCAGCAGGAACAGACAGGGGGCATATACGCAGTATTTT.